This T cell receptor (beta chain) emerged from a study of response to subunit inactivated influenza vaccine. General study points: Each seasonal influenza vaccination recruits few new T cells, the authors suggested.

V was cut by 3 bases and J by 4 bases, with 17 bases left in between. The germline V gene has CDR1 MGHDK and CDR2 SYGVNS. The CDR3 has 16 residues. TCRdb passed the RT-PCR reads through MiXCR, listing each CDR3 protein once. The sample yields 450,000 to 600,000 distinct CDR3 sequences, 16% seen once. This clonotype was seen a few times. Antigen: not known. This clonotype originated in a man aged 50 to 69 who received an inactivated influenza vaccine. J is TRBJ2-3 and V is TRBV25-1, with a tentative D call TRBD2 (6 bases). This specimen was CD4+ T cells sorted from PBMCs, taken around 25 months after vaccination. The DNA of the CDR3 is TGTGCCAGCAGTGATGTTAGCGGCACGGGGGCAGATACGCAGTATTTT. It specifies CASSDVSGTGADTQYF. The whole variable domain, filled in from reference TRBV25-1 and TRBJ2-3, reads EADIYQTPRYLVIGTGKKITLECSQTMGHDKMYWYQQDPGMELHLIHYSYGVNSTEKGDLSSESTVSRIRTEHFPLTLESARPSHTSQYLCASSDVSGTGADTQYFGPGTRLTVL.